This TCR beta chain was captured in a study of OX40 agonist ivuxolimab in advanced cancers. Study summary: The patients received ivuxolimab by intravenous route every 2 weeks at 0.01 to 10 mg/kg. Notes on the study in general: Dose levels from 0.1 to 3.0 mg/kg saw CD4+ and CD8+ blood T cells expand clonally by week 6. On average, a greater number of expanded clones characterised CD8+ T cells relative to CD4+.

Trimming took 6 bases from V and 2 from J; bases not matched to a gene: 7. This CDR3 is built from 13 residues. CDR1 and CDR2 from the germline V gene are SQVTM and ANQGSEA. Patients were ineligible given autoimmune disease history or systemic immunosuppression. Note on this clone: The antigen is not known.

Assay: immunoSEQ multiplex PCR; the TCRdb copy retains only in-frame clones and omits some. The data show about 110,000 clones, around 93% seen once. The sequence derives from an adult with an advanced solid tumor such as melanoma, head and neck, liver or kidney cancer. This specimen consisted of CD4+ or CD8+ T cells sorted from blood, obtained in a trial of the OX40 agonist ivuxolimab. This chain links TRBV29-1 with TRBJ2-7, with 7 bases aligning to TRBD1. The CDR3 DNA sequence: TGCAGCGTCATCGGGACAGAAGCCTACGAGCAGTACTTC. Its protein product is CSVIGTEAYEQYF.